This record concerns one T cell receptor beta chain sequence. Its antigen is still unknown. Conversion of TCR transcripts into cDNA relied on 5'RACE template switching, which added a universal primer site and UMIs. TCRdb re-derived calls from the 5' RACE reads in MiXCR, one entry per CDR3 protein. The table includes under 600,000 distinct CDR3 sequences, roughly 22% detected once. The data originate from a study of T cells after yellow fever vaccination. Study-wide findings and caveats: The booster response re-showed most primary clones: 96% CD4, about 89% CD8.

Per germline, CDR1 MNHNS and CDR2 SASEGT. The CDR3 extends over 15 amino acids. V lost 7 bases and J lost 3; bases outside the gene matches: 10. The source is a man younger than 35 who received the YFV17D yellow fever vaccine. The sequenced sample was PBMCs, obtained approximately 20 days after the first yellow fever vaccination. The chain combines TRBV6-1 with TRBJ2-7, with 9 positions matching TRBD2. DNA of the CDR3: TGTGCCAGCACCGGCGGGGGGGCCTTTGGCTACGAGCAGTACTTC. This encodes CASTGGGAFGYEQYF.